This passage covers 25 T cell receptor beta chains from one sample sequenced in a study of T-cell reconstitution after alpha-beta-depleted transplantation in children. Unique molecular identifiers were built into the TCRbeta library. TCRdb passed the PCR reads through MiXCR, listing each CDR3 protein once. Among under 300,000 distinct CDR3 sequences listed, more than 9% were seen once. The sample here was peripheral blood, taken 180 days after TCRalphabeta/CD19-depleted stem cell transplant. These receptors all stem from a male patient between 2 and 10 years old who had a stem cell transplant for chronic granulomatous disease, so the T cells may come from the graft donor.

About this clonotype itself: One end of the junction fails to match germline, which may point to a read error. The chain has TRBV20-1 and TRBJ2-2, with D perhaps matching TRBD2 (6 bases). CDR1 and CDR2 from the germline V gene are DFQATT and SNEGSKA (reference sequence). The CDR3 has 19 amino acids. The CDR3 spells CCARGWSGLPTTNTGELFF. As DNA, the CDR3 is TGCTGTGCTAGAGGCTGGTCGGGACTCCCAACGACGAACACCGGGGAGCTGTTTTTT.

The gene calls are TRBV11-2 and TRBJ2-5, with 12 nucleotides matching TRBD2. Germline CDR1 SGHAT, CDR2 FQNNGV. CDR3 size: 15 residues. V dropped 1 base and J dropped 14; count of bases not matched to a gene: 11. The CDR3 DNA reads TGTGCCAGCAGCTTAGGGGCCGGGACTAGCGGGCGGTACTACTTC. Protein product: CASSLGAGTSGRYYF.

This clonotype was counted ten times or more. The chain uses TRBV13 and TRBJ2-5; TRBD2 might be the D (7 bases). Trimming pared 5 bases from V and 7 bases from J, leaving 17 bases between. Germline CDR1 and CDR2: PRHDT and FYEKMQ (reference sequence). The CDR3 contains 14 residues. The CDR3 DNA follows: TGTGCCAGCAGCCAGGCGGGGGACATGGCGACCCAGTACTTC. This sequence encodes CASSQAGDMATQYF. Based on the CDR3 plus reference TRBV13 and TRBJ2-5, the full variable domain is AAGVIQSPRHLIKEKRETATLKCYPIPRHDTVYWYQQGPGQDPQFLISFYEKMQSDKGSIPDRFSAQQFSDYHSELNMSSLELGDSALYFCASSQAGDMATQYFGPGTRLLVL.

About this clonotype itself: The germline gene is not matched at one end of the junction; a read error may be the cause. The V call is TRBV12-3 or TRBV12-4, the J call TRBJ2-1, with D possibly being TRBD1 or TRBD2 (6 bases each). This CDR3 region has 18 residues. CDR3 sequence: CTSSLLRGAQGSYNEQFF. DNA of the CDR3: TGTACCAGCAGTTTGTTAAGGGGGGCTCAAGGGTCCTACAATGAGCAGTTCTTC.

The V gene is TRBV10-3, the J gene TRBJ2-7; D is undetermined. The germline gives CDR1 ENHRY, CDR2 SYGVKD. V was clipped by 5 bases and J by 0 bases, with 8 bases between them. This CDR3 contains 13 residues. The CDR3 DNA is TGTGCCATCAGTCAGGACGGCTCCTACGAGCAGTACTTC. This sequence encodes CAISQDGSYEQYF.

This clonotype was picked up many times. The CDR3 coding sequence is TGCGCCAGCAGCTTTACTCCTAGCTTCTACGAGCAGTACTTC. Its translation is CASSFTPSFYEQYF. The genes are TRBV5-1 and TRBJ2-7, with D tentatively TRBD2 (5 bases). This CDR3 region has 14 residues. V was pared by 2 bases and J by 3 bases, with 12 bases between. Germline V gene sequence: CDR1 SGHRS, CDR2 YFSETQ.

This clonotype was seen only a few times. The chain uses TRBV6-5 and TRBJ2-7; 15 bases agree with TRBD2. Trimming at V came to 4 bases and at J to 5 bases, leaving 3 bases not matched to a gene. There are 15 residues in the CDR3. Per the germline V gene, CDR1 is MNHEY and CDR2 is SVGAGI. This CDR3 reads CASSSGLAGGHEQYF. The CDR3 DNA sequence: TGTGCCAGCAGTTCGGGACTAGCGGGAGGCCACGAGCAGTACTTC.

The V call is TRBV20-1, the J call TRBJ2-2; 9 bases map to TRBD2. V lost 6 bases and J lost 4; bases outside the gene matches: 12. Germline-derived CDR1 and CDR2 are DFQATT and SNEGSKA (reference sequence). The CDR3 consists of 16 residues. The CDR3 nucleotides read TGCAGTGCAACCAACCCCGGGACTAGCATCACCGGGGAGCTGTTTTTT. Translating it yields CSATNPGTSITGELFF.

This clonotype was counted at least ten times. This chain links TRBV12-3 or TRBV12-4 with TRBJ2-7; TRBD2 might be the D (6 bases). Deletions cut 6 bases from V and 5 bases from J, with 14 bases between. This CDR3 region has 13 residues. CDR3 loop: CASSHLQRDEQYF. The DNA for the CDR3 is TGTGCCAGCAGCCACCTCCAGCGGGACGAGCAGTACTTC.

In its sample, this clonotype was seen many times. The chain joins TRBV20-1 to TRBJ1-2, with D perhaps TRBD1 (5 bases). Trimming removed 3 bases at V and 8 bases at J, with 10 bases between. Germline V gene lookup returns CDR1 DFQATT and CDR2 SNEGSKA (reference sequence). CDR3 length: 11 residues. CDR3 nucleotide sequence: TGCAGTGCTAGGCAGGGTGGCGGCTACACCTTC. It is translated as CSARQGGGYTF.

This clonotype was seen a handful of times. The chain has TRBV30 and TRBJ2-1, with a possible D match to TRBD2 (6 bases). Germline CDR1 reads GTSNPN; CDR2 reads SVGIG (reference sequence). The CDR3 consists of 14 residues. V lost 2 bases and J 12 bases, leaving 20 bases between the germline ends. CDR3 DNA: TGTGCCTGGAGTCCCGGGACCCATAACGGGGGGCAGTTCTTC. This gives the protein CAWSPGTHNGGQFF. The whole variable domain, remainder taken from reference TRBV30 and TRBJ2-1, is SQTIHQWPATLVQPVGSPLSLECTVEGTSNPNLYWYRQAAGRGLQLLFYSVGIGQISSEVPQNLSASRPQDRQFILSSKKLLLSDSGFYLCAWSPGTHNGGQFFGPGTRLTVL.

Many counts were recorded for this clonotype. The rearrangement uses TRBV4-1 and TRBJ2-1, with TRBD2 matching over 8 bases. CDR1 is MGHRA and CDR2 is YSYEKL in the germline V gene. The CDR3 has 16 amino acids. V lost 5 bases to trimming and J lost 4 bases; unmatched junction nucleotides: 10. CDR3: CASSASGGHNYNEQFF. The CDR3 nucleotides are TGCGCCAGCAGCGCGTCGGGGGGGCATAATTACAATGAGCAGTTCTTC.

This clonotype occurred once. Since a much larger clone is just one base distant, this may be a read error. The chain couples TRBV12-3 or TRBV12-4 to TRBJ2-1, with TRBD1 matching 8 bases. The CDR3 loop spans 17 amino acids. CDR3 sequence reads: CASSFQGTGRSYNAQFF. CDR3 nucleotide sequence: TGTGCCAGCAGTTTTCAGGGGACAGGCCGTTCCTACAATGCGCAGTTCTTC.

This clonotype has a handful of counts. CDR3 DNA: TGTGCCAGCAGTCCCGACTCCGGTGAAAAACTGTTTTTT. This translates into CASSPDSGEKLFF. The rearrangement uses TRBV28 and TRBJ1-4, with unresolved D. V lost 5 bases and J lost 7, with 11 bases in between. This CDR3 spans 13 amino acids. Germline CDR1 is MDHEN and CDR2 is SYDVKM.

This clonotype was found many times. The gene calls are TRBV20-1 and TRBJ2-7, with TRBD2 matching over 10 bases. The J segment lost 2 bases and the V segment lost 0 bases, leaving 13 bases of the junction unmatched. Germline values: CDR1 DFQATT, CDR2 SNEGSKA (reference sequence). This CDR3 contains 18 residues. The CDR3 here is CSARDRRVAGGTTYEQYF. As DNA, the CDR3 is TGCAGTGCTAGAGATCGAAGGGTAGCGGGAGGTACCACCTACGAGCAGTACTTC.

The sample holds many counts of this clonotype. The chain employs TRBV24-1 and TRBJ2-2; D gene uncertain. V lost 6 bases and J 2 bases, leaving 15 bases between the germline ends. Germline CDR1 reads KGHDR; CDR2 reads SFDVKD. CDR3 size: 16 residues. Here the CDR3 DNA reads TGTGCCACCAGTACGGGCCACCGTTTTAACACCGGGGAGCTGTTTTTT. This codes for CATSTGHRFNTGELFF.

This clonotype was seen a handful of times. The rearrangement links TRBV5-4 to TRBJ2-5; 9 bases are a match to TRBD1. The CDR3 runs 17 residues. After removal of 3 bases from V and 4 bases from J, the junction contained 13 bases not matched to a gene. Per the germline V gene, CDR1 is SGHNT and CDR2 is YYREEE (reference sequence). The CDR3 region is CASSSPRQGEEGETQYF. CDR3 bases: TGTGCCAGCAGCTCTCCGAGACAGGGGGAAGAAGGAGAGACCCAGTACTTC.

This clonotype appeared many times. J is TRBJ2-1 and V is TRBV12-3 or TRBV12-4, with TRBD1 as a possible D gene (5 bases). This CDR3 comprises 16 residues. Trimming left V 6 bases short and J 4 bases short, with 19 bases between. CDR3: CASSPEWGGPYNEQFF. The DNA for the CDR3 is TGTGCCAGCAGCCCCGAATGGGGCGGACCATACAATGAGCAGTTCTTC.

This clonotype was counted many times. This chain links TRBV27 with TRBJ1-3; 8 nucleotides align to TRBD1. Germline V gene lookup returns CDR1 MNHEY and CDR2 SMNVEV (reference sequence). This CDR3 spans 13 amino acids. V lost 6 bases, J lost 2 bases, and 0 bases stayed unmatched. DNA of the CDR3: TGTGCCAGCAGACAGGGGGCTGGAAACACCATATATTTT. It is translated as CASRQGAGNTIYF.

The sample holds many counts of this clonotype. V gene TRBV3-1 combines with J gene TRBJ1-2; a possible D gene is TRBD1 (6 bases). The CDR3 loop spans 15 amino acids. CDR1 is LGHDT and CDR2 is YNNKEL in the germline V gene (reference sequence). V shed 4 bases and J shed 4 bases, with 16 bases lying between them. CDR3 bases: TGTGCCAGCAGCCCCGGTTGGCAGGGGATCTATGGCTACACCTTC. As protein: CASSPGWQGIYGYTF. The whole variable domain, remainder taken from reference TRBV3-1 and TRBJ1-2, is DTAVSQTPKYLVTQMGNDKSIKCEQNLGHDTMYWYKQDSKKFLKIMFSYNNKELIINETVPNRFSPKSPDKAHLNLHINSLELGDSAVYFCASSPGWQGIYGYTFGSGTRLTVV.

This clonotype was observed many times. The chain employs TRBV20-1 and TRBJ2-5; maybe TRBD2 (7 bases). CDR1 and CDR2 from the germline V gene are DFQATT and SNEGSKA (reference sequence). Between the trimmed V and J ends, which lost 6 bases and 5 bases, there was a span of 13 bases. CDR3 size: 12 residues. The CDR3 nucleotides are TGCAGTGCGAGGGGGGGCGGCGAGACCCAGTACTTC. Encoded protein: CSARGGGETQYF.

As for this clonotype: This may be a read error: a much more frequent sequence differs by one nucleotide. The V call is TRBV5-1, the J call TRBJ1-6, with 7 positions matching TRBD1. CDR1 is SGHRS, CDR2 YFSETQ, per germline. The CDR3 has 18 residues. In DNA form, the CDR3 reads TGCGCCAGCAGCCAGGTCTACAGGGGCGCCTCCTATGATTCACCCCTCCACTTT. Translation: CASSQVYRGASYDSPLHF. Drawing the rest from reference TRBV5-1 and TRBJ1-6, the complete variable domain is KAGVTQTPRYLIKTRGQQVTLSCSPISGHRSVSWYQQTPGQGLQFLFEYFSETQRNKGNFPGRFSGRQFSNSRSEMNVSTLELGDSALYLCASSQVYRGASYDSPLHFGNGTRLTVT.

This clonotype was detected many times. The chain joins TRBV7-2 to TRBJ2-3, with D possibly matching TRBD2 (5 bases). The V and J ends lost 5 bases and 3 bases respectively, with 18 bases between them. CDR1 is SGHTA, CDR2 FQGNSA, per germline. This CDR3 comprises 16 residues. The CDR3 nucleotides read TGTGCCAGCAGCCCCATGACCGGACTGGGTACAGATACGCAGTATTTT. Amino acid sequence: CASSPMTGLGTDTQYF.

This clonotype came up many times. The CDR3 DNA reads TGTGCCAGCAGTTTGGGTCCGTCTGCTAGTCTAATCCCCTACAATGAGCAGTTCTTC. Its translation: CASSLGPSASLIPYNEQFF. This sequence joins TRBV28 and TRBJ2-1; D not certain. Germline loops: CDR1 MDHEN, CDR2 SYDVKM. Trimming left V 3 bases short and J 2 bases short, with 23 bases between. This CDR3 spans 19 amino acids.

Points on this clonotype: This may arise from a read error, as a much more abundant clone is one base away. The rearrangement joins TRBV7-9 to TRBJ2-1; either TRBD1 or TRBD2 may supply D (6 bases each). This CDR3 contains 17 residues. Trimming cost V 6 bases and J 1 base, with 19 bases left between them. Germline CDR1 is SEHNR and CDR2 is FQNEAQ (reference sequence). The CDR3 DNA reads TGTGCCAGCAGTCTTAGGGGCGGGGACATATCCTACAATGAGCAGTTCTTC. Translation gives CASSLRGGDISYNEQFF.